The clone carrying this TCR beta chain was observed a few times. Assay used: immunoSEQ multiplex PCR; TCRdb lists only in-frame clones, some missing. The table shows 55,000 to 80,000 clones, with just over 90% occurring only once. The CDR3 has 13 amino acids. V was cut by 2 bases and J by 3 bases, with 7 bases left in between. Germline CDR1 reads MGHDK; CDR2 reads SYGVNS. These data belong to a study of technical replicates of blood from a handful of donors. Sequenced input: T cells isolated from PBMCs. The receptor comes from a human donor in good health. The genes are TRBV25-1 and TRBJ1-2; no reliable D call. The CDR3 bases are TGTGCCAGCAGTGAAGAGAGGGACTATGGCTACACCTTC. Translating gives CASSEERDYGYTF.